A selection of T cell receptor beta chains follows, all from one sample in a study of cytomegalovirus exposure and HLA in healthy donors. The repertoire was sequenced with immunoSEQ multiplex PCR; TCRdb's copy has only in-frame clones and lacks some. The table has approximately 220,000 clones, over 65% seen once. Sequenced: PBMCs. The receptors originated from a man between 18 and 29 years old in good health and CMV-seronegative. The CDR3 runs from the conserved cysteine through the conserved F or W. The order of the fields is clone size, J gene, V gene, D gene, CDR3 protein, CDR3 DNA. A D gene is named only where the DNA matches it firmly. Clone size is given for some rows only: seen once, a few or many times, or a class if the clone is expanded.

>.|TRBJ2-7|TRBV7-9|TRBD1
CASSQPGTGSYEQYF
TGTGCCAGCAGCCAGCCCGGGACAGGATCCTACGAGCAGTACTTC
>.|TRBJ1-3|TRBV4-1|.
CASSQGQYGGNTIYF
TGCGCCAGCAGCCAAGGACAGTACGGCGGAAACACCATATATTTT
>.|TRBJ2-7|TRBV19|.
CASSVTGAYEQYF
TGTGCCAGTAGTGTAACTGGTGCCTACGAGCAGTACTTC
>once|TRBJ2-1|TRBV19|TRBD2
CASSIKGLTSGREGEQFF
TGTGCCAGTAGTATAAAGGGACTAACTAGCGGGAGAGAGGGTGAGCAGTTCTTC
>.|TRBJ2-7|TRBV5-6|.
CASSKVSSYEQYF
TGTGCCAGCAGCAAAGTTAGCTCCTACGAGCAGTACTTC
>once|TRBJ2-3|TRBV6-4|.
CASSAQGSTDTQYF
TGTGCCAGCAGTGCTCAGGGTAGCACAGATACGCAGTATTTT
>few|TRBJ1-1|TRBV5-1|.
CASSLGGPKTYNTEAFF
TGCGCCAGCAGCTTGGGGGGGCCAAAGACTTATAACACTGAAGCTTTCTTT
>.|TRBJ2-2|TRBV10-1|TRBD2
CASSRTSGNTGELFF
TGCGCCAGCAGCAGGACTAGCGGAAACACCGGGGAGCTGTTTTTT
>.|TRBJ2-7|TRBV14|.
CASSHYRENSYEQYF
TGTGCCAGCAGCCACTACAGGGAGAACTCCTACGAGCAGTACTTC
>.|TRBJ2-2|TRBV28|.
CASTEPNTGELFF
TGTGCCAGTACGGAGCCGAACACCGGGGAGCTGTTTTTT
>.|TRBJ2-7|TRBV2|.
CASVGPLYEQYF
TGTGCCAGCGTGGGCCCCTTATACGAGCAGTACTTC
>.|TRBJ2-7|TRBV5-4|.
CASSLAGSREQYF
TGTGCCAGCAGCTTGGCGGGGAGTCGCGAGCAGTACTTC
>.|TRBJ2-1|TRBV5-1|.
CASSLVDSIMNEQFF
TGCGCCAGCAGCTTGGTAGACAGTATCATGAATGAGCAGTTCTTC
>.|TRBJ1-2|TRBV27|.
CVAGGIGGYTF
TGTGTTGCGGGAGGAATCGGTGGCTACACCTTC
>.|TRBJ2-3|TRBV4-1|TRBD2
CASSFPGLAGGGQTDTQYF
TGCGCCAGCAGCTTCCCGGGACTAGCGGGAGGGGGACAGACAGATACGCAGTATTTT
>.|TRBJ1-2|TRBV7-9|TRBD1
CASSFLEDRGQYGYTF
TGTGCCAGCAGCTTCCTAGAGGACAGGGGTCAGTATGGCTACACCTTC
>.|TRBJ1-2|TRBV27|.
CASSLSLRQEPNYGYTF
TGTGCCAGCAGTTTATCCCTTAGACAGGAGCCTAACTATGGCTACACCTTC
>.|TRBJ1-1|TRBV2|.
CASRRGVGTEAFF
TGTGCCAGCAGACGGGGGGTGGGCACTGAAGCTTTCTTT
>.|TRBJ2-2|TRBV19|.
CASSPWGPNTGELFF
TGTGCCAGTAGTCCCTGGGGCCCGAACACCGGGGAGCTGTTTTTT
>.|TRBJ2-7|TRBV4-1|TRBD1
CASSQFDRVRIHEQYF
TGCGCCAGCAGCCAATTTGACAGGGTAAGGATCCACGAGCAGTACTTC
>.|TRBJ1-2|TRBV10-3|.
CAISGSWTDSRSNYGYTF
TGTGCCATCAGTGGGAGCTGGACGGACAGCCGTTCTAACTATGGCTACACCTTC
>.|TRBJ1-2|TRBV2|TRBD1
CASRGTGTDYGYTF
TGTGCCAGCAGAGGTACCGGGACAGACTATGGCTACACCTTC
>few|TRBJ1-2|TRBV10-2|TRBD1
CASRSDRDGYTF
TGCGCCAGCAGGTCCGACAGGGATGGCTACACCTTC
>.|TRBJ1-1|TRBV6-6|.
CASSYSRGVDTEAFF
TGTGCCAGCAGTTACTCTCGGGGGGTGGACACTGAAGCTTTCTTT
>.|TRBJ2-7|TRBV7-2|TRBD1
CASSQTGREQYF
TGTGCCAGCAGCCAGACAGGGCGCGAGCAGTACTTC
>few|TRBJ1-5|TRBV30|.
CAWSKDSNSQPQHF
TGTGCCTGGAGCAAAGACAGTAATTCCCAGCCCCAGCATTTT
>few|TRBJ2-5|TRBV7-2|.
CASSFVGRSETQYF
TGTGCCAGCAGCTTTGTTGGGAGATCGGAGACCCAGTACTTC
>.|TRBJ2-2|TRBV30|TRBD2
CAWSPSGENTGELFF
TGTGCCTGGTCTCCTAGCGGAGAGAACACCGGGGAGCTGTTTTTT
>.|TRBJ2-3|TRBV7-3|.
CASARTDTQYF
TGTGCCAGCGCGCGCACAGATACGCAGTATTTT
>.|TRBJ2-3|TRBV11-1|.
CASSQLQGPSTDTQYF
TGTGCCAGCAGCCAACTACAGGGCCCTAGCACAGATACGCAGTATTTT
>.|TRBJ2-2|TRBV30|TRBD1
CAWSVTRTGVDTGELFF
TGTGCCTGGAGTGTAACCCGGACAGGGGTCGACACCGGGGAGCTGTTTTTT
>.|TRBJ2-7|TRBV23-1|TRBD1
CASSQGQGDGYEQYF
TGCGCCAGCAGTCAAGGACAGGGGGACGGCTACGAGCAGTACTTC
>.|TRBJ1-1|TRBV28|TRBD1
CASSYIQGAGTEAFF
TGTGCCAGCAGTTACATCCAGGGGGCGGGAACTGAAGCTTTCTTT
>.|TRBJ2-7|TRBV4-1|TRBD2
CASSYTTTSGRYEQYF
TGCGCCAGCAGCTACACTACCACTAGCGGGAGGTACGAGCAGTACTTC
>few|TRBJ2-1|TRBV6-1|.
CASSFDRYNEQFF
TGTGCCAGCAGTTTCGACAGGTACAATGAGCAGTTCTTC
>.|TRBJ2-5|TRBV7-9|TRBD2
CASSPIRAGGETQYF
TGTGCCAGCAGCCCCATCCGAGCGGGAGGTGAGACCCAGTACTTC
>.|TRBJ2-7|TRBV6-5|TRBD2
CASSSSGSLREQYF
TGTGCCAGCAGCTCTAGCGGGAGTCTGAGAGAGCAGTACTTC
>few|TRBJ1-4|TRBV6-6|.
CASGQGGGTGVEKLFF
TGTGCCAGCGGCCAAGGGGGGGGGACGGGGGTCGAAAAACTGTTTTTT
>.|TRBJ2-7|TRBV28|TRBD1
CASSLGQVSTYEQYF
TGTGCCAGCAGTTTAGGACAGGTCTCGACCTACGAGCAGTACTTC
>.|TRBJ2-3|TRBV30|.
CARQAEDTQYF
TGTGCCCGGCAAGCGGAAGATACGCAGTATTTT
>.|TRBJ2-1|TRBV5-4|TRBD1
CASRAGTGGEGAYNEQFF
TGTGCCAGCAGGGCCGGGACAGGGGGCGAAGGGGCCTACAATGAGCAGTTCTTC
>.|TRBJ1-2|TRBV6-6|TRBD1
CASSYIGTGSYGYTF
TGTGCCAGCAGTTACATAGGGACAGGGAGCTATGGCTACACCTTC
>.|TRBJ2-7|TRBV29-1|.
CSVVGGEQYF
TGCAGCGTTGTGGGGGGCGAGCAGTACTTC
>.|TRBJ2-7|TRBV5-1|.
CASSLVPGENEQYF
TGCGCCAGCAGCTTGGTGCCAGGGGAAAACGAGCAGTACTTC
>.|TRBJ2-1|TRBV5-3|TRBD2
CARRPSGRAYNEQFF
TGTGCCAGAAGACCCAGCGGGAGGGCCTACAATGAGCAGTTCTTC
>.|TRBJ2-3|TRBV30|TRBD2
CAWSSSRRLREYTDTQYF
TGTGCCTGGAGTAGCTCCAGAAGGTTGCGGGAGTACACAGATACGCAGTATTTT
>.|TRBJ1-1|TRBV11-2|TRBD1
CASSPRTGTDTEAFF
TGTGCCAGCAGCCCCCGGACAGGGACGGACACTGAAGCTTTCTTT
>.|TRBJ1-2|TRBV28|.
CASSSFQGGLNYGYTF
TGTGCCAGCAGTTCCTTCCAGGGAGGTTTGAACTATGGCTACACCTTC
>.|TRBJ2-6|TRBV10-3|.
CAIMIGGGANVLTF
TGTGCCATCATGATAGGGGGTGGGGCCAACGTCCTGACTTTC
>.|TRBJ1-1|TRBV9|TRBD1
CASSVTDRRGNTEAFF
TGTGCCAGCAGCGTGACGGACAGGAGGGGGAACACTGAAGCTTTCTTT
>.|TRBJ1-1|TRBV11-2|.
CASRDPTGFTEAFF
TGTGCCAGCAGGGATCCGACAGGATTCACTGAAGCTTTCTTT
>.|TRBJ1-2|TRBV7-9|TRBD1
CASSIRQGFYGYTF
TGTGCCAGCAGCATCCGACAGGGGTTCTATGGCTACACCTTC
>.|TRBJ2-5|TRBV21-1|.
CASSVQQGPQETQYF
TGTGCCAGCAGCGTACAACAGGGGCCACAAGAGACCCAGTACTTC
>.|TRBJ2-7|TRBV4-1|.
CASSQGHSSYEQYF
TGCGCCAGCAGCCAAGGACACAGCTCCTACGAGCAGTACTTC
>.|TRBJ2-5|TRBV7-9|.
CASSQRRSQETQYF
TGTGCCAGCAGCCAACGGCGGTCCCAAGAGACCCAGTACTTC